These 20 T cell receptor beta chains were sequenced from one sample in a study of response to subunit inactivated influenza vaccine. TCRdb reprocessed the RT-PCR reads via MiXCR and lists one record per CDR3 protein. The repertoire has under 200,000 distinct CDR3 sequences, roughly 10% of them found once; the top ten carry roughly 36%. The sample was CD8+ T cells sorted from PBMCs, taken less than 30 months after vaccination. The receptor set was obtained from a man aged 45-69 years who received an inactivated influenza vaccine.

Only a few counts were recorded for this clonotype. This chain uses TRBV27 with TRBJ2-7, with 7 bases fitting TRBD2. Unmatched junction bases numbered 8, after V lost 2 bases and J lost 4 bases. The CDR3 extends over 15 amino acids. In germline, CDR1 is MNHEY, CDR2 SMNVEV (reference sequence). The CDR3 reads CASSLMSGAGYEQYF. The CDR3 region has the DNA TGTGCCAGCAGTTTAATGAGCGGGGCCGGGTACGAGCAGTACTTC.

The chain is built from TRBV5-6 and TRBJ2-5; 9 bases match TRBD1. Germline V gives CDR1 SGHDT, CDR2 YYEEEE. The length of the CDR3 is 15 residues. Trimming at V came to 4 bases and at J to 5 bases, leaving 9 bases not matched to a gene. The CDR3 sequence: CASSAGTGTGETQYF. The CDR3 DNA follows: TGTGCCAGCAGCGCGGGGACAGGGACAGGGGAGACCCAGTACTTC.

The count of this clonotype is one. The chain couples TRBV7-9 to TRBJ2-7; the match to TRBD1 covers 7 bases. Germline CDR1 and CDR2: SEHNR and FQNEAQ (reference sequence). J gave up 4 bases and V 4 bases, and 7 bases lay outside the gene matches. The CDR3 runs to 14 residues. CDR3 sequence: CASSSWDRHYEQYF. Written as DNA, the CDR3 is TGTGCCAGCAGCTCGTGGGACAGACATTACGAGCAGTACTTC.

Points on this clonotype: Germline is not matched at one junction end, which may reflect a read error. The chain combines TRBV24-1 with TRBJ2-1; D not resolved. CDR1 KGHDR and CDR2 SFDVKD come from the germline V gene. The CDR3 contains 15 residues. CDR3 region: CATSAPGVAYNEQFF. The DNA for the CDR3 is TGTGCCACGAGTGCACCTGGGGTTGCCTACAATGAGCAGTTCTTC.

The chain links TRBV6-2 or TRBV6-3 to TRBJ2-5; 10 bases map to TRBD2. Germline loops: CDR1 MNHEY, CDR2 SVGEGT. The CDR3 sequence is 14 residues long. Unmatched junction bases numbered 3, after V lost 8 bases and J lost 0 bases. The CDR3 is CASHSGGYQETQYF. In nucleotides, the CDR3 is TGTGCCAGCCATAGCGGGGGGTACCAAGAGACCCAGTACTTC.

The V gene is TRBV3-1, the J gene TRBJ2-2, with TRBD1 as a possible D gene (6 bases). The CDR3 is made up of 14 amino acids. In germline, CDR1 is LGHDT, CDR2 YNNKEL (reference sequence). V lost 4 bases, J lost 13 bases, and 19 bases lay in between. The CDR3 is CASSPGTSRGMLFF. The DNA of the CDR3 is TGTGCCAGCAGCCCCGGGACCTCAAGGGGGATGCTGTTTTTT.

This clonotype was detected ten times or more. The chain recombines TRBV5-1 with TRBJ2-3, with TRBD2 matching over 9 bases. The CDR3 extends over 16 amino acids. Trimming cost V 2 bases and J 1 base; bases outside gene matches: 5. Germline loops: CDR1 SGHRS, CDR2 YFSETQ. This CDR3 is CASSFSGGHGTDTQYF. CDR3 in DNA: TGCGCCAGCAGCTTTAGCGGGGGCCATGGCACAGATACGCAGTATTTT.

This clonotype appeared a few times. The J gene is TRBJ1-1, the V gene TRBV15; a weak D match, TRBD1 (5 bases). V dropped 6 bases and J dropped 3 bases, with 14 bases sitting between them. CDR3 length: 14 residues. Per the germline V gene, CDR1 is LNHNV and CDR2 is YYDKDF (reference sequence). The CDR3 DNA reads TGTGCCACCAGAAATTCCGGGACGGACACTGAAGCTTTCTTT. This encodes CATRNSGTDTEAFF.

Only a few counts were recorded for this clonotype. This sequence joins TRBV20-1 and TRBJ2-3; 7 nucleotides align to TRBD2. Looked up from germline, CDR1 is DFQATT and CDR2 is SNEGSKA (reference sequence). V gave up 0 bases and J gave up 0 bases; unmatched junction bases: 15. The CDR3 spans 19 residues. CDR3 loop: CSARDMGLAEIMSTDTQYF. CDR3 coding DNA: TGCAGTGCTAGAGATATGGGGCTAGCGGAAATAATGAGCACAGATACGCAGTATTTT.

J is TRBJ2-2 and V is TRBV29-1; no definite D call. This CDR3 region has 14 residues. The V and J ends lost 4 bases and 0 bases respectively, with 9 bases between them. Germline V gene sequence: CDR1 SQVTM, CDR2 ANQGSEA. CDR3 loop: CSVGTVANTGELFF. For the CDR3, the DNA is TGCAGCGTTGGGACGGTCGCGAACACCGGGGAGCTGTTTTTT.

This clonotype was observed many times. The CDR3 here is CAISEEVNPSYEQYF. The CDR3 nucleotides are TGTGCCATCAGTGAAGAGGTCAACCCTTCCTACGAGCAGTACTTC. The J gene is TRBJ2-7, the V gene TRBV10-3; the D is unclear. The CDR3 covers 15 residues. V lost 3 bases and J 1 base, leaving 13 bases between the germline ends. Per germline, CDR1 ENHRY and CDR2 SYGVKD.

This clonotype was seen a handful of times. The chain recombines TRBV20-1 with TRBJ1-1; 7 bases agree with TRBD1. CDR1 and CDR2 (germline): DFQATT, SNEGSKA (reference sequence). Germline trimming cut 0 bases from V and 5 bases from J; bases unmatched to any gene: 18. The CDR3 contains 18 residues. CDR3 protein: CSARDFRGERGLWTEAFF. In nucleotides, the CDR3 is TGCAGTGCTAGAGATTTCAGGGGCGAGAGGGGGCTGTGGACTGAAGCTTTCTTT.

This clonotype appeared many times. A much larger clonotype is one base distant, so this may be a read error. The rearrangement links TRBV12-3 or TRBV12-4 to TRBJ2-1; TRBD1 matches 10 bases. V trimming: 5 bases; J trimming: 2 bases; junction bases outside the gene matches: 0. The CDR3 sequence is 14 residues long. CDR3 in amino acids: CASSGTGAYNEQFF. CDR3 bases: TGTGCCAGCAGTGGGACAGGGGCCTACAATGAGCAGTTCTTC.

The sample holds a few counts of this clonotype. The chain employs TRBV2 and TRBJ2-7; D assignment may be TRBD1 or TRBD2 (6 bases each). Germline V CDR1 and CDR2: SNHLY, FYNNEI. The V and J ends lost 1 base and 4 bases respectively, with 11 bases between them. The CDR3 totals 14 residues. CDR3 sequence reads: CASSEVGGRYEQYF. The CDR3 nucleotides are TGTGCCAGCAGTGAAGTAGGGGGGCGGTACGAGCAGTACTTC.

This clonotype appeared a few times. This chain joins TRBV13 and TRBJ1-3; D gene uncertain. V was cut by 3 bases and J by 0 bases, with 9 bases left in between. CDR1 and CDR2 (germline): PRHDT, FYEKMQ (reference sequence). The CDR3 has 15 residues. The CDR3 here is CASSFLDPSGNTIYF. Written as DNA, the CDR3 is TGTGCCAGCAGCTTTTTGGATCCCTCTGGAAACACCATATATTTT. Variable domain in full (rest from reference TRBV13 and TRBJ1-3): AAGVIQSPRHLIKEKRETATLKCYPIPRHDTVYWYQQGPGQDPQFLISFYEKMQSDKGSIPDRFSAQQFSDYHSELNMSSLELGDSALYFCASSFLDPSGNTIYFGEGSWLTVV.

This clonotype was detected ten times or more. This chain connects TRBV20-1 to TRBJ2-7; 8 nucleotides match TRBD2. Germline CDR1 reads DFQATT; CDR2 reads SNEGSKA (reference sequence). The CDR3 covers 14 residues. With 6 bases clipped from V and 0 bases from J, the junction kept 7 bases outside the gene matches. Here the CDR3 DNA reads TGCAGTGCGCAACTAGCGGCCAGCTCCTACGAGCAGTACTTC. The encoded protein is CSAQLAASSYEQYF.

This clonotype was seen at least ten times. The rearrangement joins TRBV28 to TRBJ2-1; 8 nucleotides align to TRBD2. This CDR3 region has 15 residues. Germline CDR1 is MDHEN and CDR2 is SYDVKM. V dropped 5 bases and J dropped 0; count of bases not matched to a gene: 3. CDR3 region: CASSGLASSYNEQFF. CDR3 DNA: TGTGCCAGCAGTGGACTAGCAAGCTCCTACAATGAGCAGTTCTTC.

This rearrangement joins TRBV29-1 to TRBJ2-7; weak D call: TRBD2 (7 bases). Between the trimmed V and J ends, which lost 5 bases and 5 bases, there was a span of 13 bases. The CDR3 length is 12 residues. Per germline, CDR1 SQVTM and CDR2 ANQGSEA. This CDR3 is CSVMGGRHEQYF. The CDR3 DNA sequence: TGCAGCGTTATGGGGGGGCGTCACGAGCAGTACTTC.

This clonotype came up a few times. V gene TRBV20-1 combines with J gene TRBJ2-7; 7 bases are shared with TRBD2. The trim removed 6 bases at V and 3 bases at J, leaving 11 bases unmatched. CDR1 and CDR2 from the germline V gene are DFQATT and SNEGSKA (reference sequence). The CDR3 loop spans 14 amino acids. The CDR3 loop reads CSAAGTTTYYEQYF. The CDR3 region has the DNA TGCAGTGCAGCCGGGACTACAACCTACTACGAGCAGTACTTC.

This clonotype occurred many times. CDR3 coding DNA: TGTGCTAGTGGGTACGTGGGGCAGGAAGCTTTCTTT. Protein sequence: CASGYVGQEAFF. This chain connects TRBV12-5 to TRBJ1-1, with D possibly being TRBD1 (5 bases). The V end lost 6 bases, the J end lost 8 bases, and 13 bases lay between the germline ends. This CDR3 has 12 residues. CDR1 and CDR2 (germline): LGHNT, FRNRAP.